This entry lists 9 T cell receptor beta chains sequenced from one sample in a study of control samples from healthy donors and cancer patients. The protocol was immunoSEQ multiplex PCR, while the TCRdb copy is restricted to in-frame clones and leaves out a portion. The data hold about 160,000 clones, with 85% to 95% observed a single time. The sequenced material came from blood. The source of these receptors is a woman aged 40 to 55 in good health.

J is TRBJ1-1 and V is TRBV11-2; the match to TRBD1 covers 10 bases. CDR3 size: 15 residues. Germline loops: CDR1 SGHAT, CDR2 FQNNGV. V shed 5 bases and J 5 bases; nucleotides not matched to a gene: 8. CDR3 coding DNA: TGTGCCAGCAGCGTGACAGGGGGCTTTCGGACTGAAGCTTTCTTT. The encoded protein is CASSVTGGFRTEAFF.

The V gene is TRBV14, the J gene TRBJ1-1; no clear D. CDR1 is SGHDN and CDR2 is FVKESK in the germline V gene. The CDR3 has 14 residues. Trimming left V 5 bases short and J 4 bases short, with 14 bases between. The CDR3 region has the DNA TGTGCCAGCAGCAAGAGACTGGCCATCACTGAAGCTTTCTTT. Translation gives CASSKRLAITEAFF.

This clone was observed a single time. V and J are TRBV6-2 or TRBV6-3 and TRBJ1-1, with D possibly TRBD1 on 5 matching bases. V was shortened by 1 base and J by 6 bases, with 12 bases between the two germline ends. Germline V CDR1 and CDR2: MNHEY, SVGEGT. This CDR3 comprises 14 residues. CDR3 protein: CASSYFSGEAEAFF. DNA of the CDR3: TGTGCCAGCAGTTACTTCTCGGGGGAGGCTGAAGCTTTCTTT.

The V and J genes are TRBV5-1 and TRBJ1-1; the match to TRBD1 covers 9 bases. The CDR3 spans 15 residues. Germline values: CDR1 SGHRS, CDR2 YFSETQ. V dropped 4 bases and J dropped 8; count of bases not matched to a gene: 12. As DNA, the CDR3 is TGCGCCAGCAGCAGAGGGACAGGGCCGATTAAAGAAGCTTTCTTT. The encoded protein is CASSRGTGPIKEAFF.

CDR3 amino acids: CASSQDPIEMNTEAFF. Here the CDR3 DNA reads TGCGCCAGCAGCCAAGATCCGATCGAGATGAACACTGAAGCTTTCTTT. The chain employs TRBV4-3 and TRBJ1-1, with unresolved D. This CDR3 is built from 16 residues. Trimming removed 0 bases at V and 0 bases at J, with 11 bases between. The V gene's germline CDR1 is LGHNA and CDR2 YSLEER.

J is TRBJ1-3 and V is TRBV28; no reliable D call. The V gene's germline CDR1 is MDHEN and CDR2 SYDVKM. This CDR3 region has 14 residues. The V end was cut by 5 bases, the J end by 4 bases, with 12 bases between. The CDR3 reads CASSQTVTGNTIYF. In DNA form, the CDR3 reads TGTGCCAGCAGTCAGACGGTGACAGGAAACACCATATATTTT.

In nucleotides, the CDR3 is TGCGCCAGCAGCTTGGGTTCAGAGTCCCCAAACACCATATATTTT. Translated: CASSLGSESPNTIYF. This chain joins TRBV5-1 and TRBJ1-3; no firm D call. This CDR3 is built from 15 residues. The V end lost 0 bases, the J end lost 6 bases, and 13 bases lay between the germline ends. Germline V gene data show CDR1 as SGHRS and CDR2 as YFSETQ.

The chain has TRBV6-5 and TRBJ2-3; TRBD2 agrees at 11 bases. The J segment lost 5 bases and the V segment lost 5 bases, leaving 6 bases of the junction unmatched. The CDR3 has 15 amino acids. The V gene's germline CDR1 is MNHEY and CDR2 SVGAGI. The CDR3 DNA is TGTGCCAGCAGTCCGACTAGCGGGGCGTTAGATACGCAGTATTTT. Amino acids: CASSPTSGALDTQYF.

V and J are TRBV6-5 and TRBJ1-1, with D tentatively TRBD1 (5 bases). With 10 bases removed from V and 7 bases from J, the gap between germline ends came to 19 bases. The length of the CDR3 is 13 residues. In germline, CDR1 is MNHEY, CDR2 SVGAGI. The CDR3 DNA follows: TGTGCCATCTCCCTGGGGCCCGGGGGTGAAGCTTTCTTT. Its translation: CAISLGPGGEAFF.